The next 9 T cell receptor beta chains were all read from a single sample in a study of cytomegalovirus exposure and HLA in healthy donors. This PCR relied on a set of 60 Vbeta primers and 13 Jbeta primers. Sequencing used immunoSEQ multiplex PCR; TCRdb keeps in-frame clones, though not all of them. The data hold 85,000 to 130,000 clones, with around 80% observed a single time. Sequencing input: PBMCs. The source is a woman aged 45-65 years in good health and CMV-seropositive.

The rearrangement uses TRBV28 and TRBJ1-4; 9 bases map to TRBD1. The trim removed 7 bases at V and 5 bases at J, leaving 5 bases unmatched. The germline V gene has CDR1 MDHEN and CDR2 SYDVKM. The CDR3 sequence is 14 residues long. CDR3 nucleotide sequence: TGTGCCAGCAAAGCCGGGACAGGGAATGAAAAACTGTTTTTT. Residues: CASKAGTGNEKLFF. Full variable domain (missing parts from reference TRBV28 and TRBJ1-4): DVKVTQSSRYLVKRTGEKVFLECVQDMDHENMFWYRQDPGLGLRLIYFSYDVKMKEKGDIPEGYSVSREKKERFSLILESASTNQTSMYLCASKAGTGNEKLFFGSGTQLSVL.

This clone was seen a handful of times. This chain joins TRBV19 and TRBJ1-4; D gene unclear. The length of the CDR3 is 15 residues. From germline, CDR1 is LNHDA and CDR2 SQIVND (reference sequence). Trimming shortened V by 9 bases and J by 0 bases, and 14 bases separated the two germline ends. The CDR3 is CASRTAPATNEKLFF. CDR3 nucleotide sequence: TGTGCCAGCCGAACAGCTCCCGCAACTAATGAAAAACTGTTTTTT.

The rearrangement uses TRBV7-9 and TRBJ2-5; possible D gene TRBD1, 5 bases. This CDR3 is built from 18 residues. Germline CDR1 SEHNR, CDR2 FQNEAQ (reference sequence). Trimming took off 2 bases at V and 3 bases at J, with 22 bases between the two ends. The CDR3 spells CASSLRKTEDTEKETQYF. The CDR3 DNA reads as TGTGCCAGCAGCTTAAGAAAAACCGAGGACACTGAGAAAGAGACCCAGTACTTC.

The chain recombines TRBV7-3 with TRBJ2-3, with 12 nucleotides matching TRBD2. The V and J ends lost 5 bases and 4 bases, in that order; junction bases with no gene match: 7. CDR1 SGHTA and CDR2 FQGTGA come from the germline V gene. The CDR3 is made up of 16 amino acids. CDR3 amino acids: CASSPSSGGVSDTQYF. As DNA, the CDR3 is TGTGCCAGCAGCCCCTCTAGCGGGGGGGTCTCAGATACGCAGTATTTT.

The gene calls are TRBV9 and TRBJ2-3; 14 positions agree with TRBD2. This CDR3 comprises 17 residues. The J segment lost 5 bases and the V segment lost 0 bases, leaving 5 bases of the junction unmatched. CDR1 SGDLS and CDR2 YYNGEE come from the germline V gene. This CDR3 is CASSVEPTSGGEDTQYF. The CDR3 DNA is TGTGCCAGCAGCGTAGAGCCGACTAGCGGGGGGGAAGATACGCAGTATTTT.

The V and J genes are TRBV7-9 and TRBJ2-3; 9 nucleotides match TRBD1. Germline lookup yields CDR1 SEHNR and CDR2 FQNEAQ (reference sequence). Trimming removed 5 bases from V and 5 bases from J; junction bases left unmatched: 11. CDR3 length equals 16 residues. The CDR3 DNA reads TGTGCCAGCAGCCAATTCGGGACAGGGAAGCAAGATACGCAGTATTTT. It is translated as CASSQFGTGKQDTQYF.

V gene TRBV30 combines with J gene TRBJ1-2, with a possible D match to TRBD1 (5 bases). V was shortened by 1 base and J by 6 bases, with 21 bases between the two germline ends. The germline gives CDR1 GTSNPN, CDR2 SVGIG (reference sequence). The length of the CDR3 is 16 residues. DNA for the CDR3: TGTGCCTGGAGTGCCCGCCCAGGCGGGGCCCGCCATGGCTACACCTTC. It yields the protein CAWSARPGGARHGYTF.

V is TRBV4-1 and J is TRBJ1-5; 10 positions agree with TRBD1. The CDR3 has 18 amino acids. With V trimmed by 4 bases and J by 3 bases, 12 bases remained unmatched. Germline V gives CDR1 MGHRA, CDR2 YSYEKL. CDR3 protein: CASSLRTGGDTANQPQHF. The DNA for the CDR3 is TGCGCCAGCAGCCTCAGGACAGGGGGGGATACAGCCAATCAGCCCCAGCATTTT.

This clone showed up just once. CDR3 in DNA: TGTGCCAGCAGGGGAGGGTCTACGGGAGAGACCCAGTACTTC. Its protein is CASRGGSTGETQYF. The chain couples TRBV2 to TRBJ2-5, with TRBD2 matching over 7 bases. Germline lookup yields CDR1 SNHLY and CDR2 FYNNEI. The CDR3 is made up of 14 amino acids. V trimming: 6 bases; J trimming: 4 bases; junction bases outside the gene matches: 8.